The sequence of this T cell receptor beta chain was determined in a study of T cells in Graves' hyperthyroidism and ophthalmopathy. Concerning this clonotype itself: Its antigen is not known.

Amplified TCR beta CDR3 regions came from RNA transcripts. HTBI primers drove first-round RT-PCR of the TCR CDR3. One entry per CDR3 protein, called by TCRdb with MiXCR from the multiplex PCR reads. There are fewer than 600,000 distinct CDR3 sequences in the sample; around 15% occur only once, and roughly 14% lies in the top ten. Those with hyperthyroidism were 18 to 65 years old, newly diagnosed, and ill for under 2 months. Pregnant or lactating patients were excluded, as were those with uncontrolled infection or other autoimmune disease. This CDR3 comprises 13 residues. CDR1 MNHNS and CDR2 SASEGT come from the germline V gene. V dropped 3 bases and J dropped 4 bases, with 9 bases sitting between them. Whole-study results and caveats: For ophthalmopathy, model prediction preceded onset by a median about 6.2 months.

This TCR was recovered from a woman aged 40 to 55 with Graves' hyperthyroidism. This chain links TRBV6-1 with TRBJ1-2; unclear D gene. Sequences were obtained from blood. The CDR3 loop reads CASSEGNSYGYTF. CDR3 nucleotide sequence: TGTGCCAGCAGTGAGGGAAATAGCTATGGCTACACCTTC.